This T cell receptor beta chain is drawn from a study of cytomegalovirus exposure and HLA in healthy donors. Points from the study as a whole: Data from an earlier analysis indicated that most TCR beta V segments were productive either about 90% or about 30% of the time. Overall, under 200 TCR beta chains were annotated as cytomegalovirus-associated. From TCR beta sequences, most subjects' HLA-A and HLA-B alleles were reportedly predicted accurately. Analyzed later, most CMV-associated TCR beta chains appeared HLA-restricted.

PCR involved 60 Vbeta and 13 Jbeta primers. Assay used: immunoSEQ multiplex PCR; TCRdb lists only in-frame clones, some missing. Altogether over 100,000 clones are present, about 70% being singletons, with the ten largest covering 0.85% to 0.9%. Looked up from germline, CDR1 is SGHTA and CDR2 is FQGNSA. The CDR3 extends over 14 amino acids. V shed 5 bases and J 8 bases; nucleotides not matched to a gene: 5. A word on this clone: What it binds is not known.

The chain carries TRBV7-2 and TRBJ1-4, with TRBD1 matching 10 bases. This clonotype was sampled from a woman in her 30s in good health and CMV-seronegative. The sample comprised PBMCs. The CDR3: CASSGGTGEEKLFF. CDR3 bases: TGTGCCAGCAGCGGGGGGACAGGGGAAGAAAAACTGTTTTTT.